This is a list of T cell receptor beta chains from one sample in a study of blood T cell repertoires in COVID-19. Some clones are missing from TCRdb's copy, which holds only in-frame ones; the method was immunoSEQ multiplex PCR. This sample yields under 150,000 clones, of which over 85% are seen a single time; 3.7% belongs to the top ten. The sequenced material came from peripheral blood. The receptors derive from a man in his fifties with active COVID-19. Each CDR3 is given with its conserved first and last residue. D genes are given only for firm matches. Clone size, where shown, is once, few, many, or a class for clones that have expanded.

TRBJ1-2	TRBD1	TRBV27	.	CASATGGFGYGYTF
TRBJ2-3	TRBD2	TRBV19	.	CASSVGLAGRTDTQYF
TRBJ1-6	.	TRBV5-5	.	CASRRDAPDSPLHF
TRBJ1-2	.	TRBV6-2/TRBV6-3	.	CASSRDKPNYGYTF
TRBJ1-1	.	TRBV7-2	.	CASSLGTLAPSEAFF
TRBJ2-1	.	TRBV5-6	.	CASSTRRRGGIYNEQFF
TRBJ1-1	TRBD1	TRBV9	.	CASSGRRTGQMNTEAFF
TRBJ1-2	.	TRBV11-3	.	CASSLASQRRGYTF
TRBJ1-2	.	TRBV29-1	.	CSVVVRKGYGYTF
TRBJ2-1	.	TRBV29-1	once	CSCAGEGSYNEQFF
TRBJ2-7	.	TRBV5-4	.	CASSLNRAYEQYF
TRBJ2-1	.	TRBV15	.	CATSWGGDSYNEQFF
TRBJ2-1	TRBD2	TRBV6-1	once	CASSEAGAGGYLNEQFF
TRBJ1-5	.	TRBV19	.	CASTPTGYSNQPQHF
TRBJ2-7	.	TRBV5-1	.	CASSPGGSPLRGQYF
TRBJ2-7	.	TRBV5-1	.	CASSFLGREQYF
TRBJ2-7	TRBD2	TRBV6-5	.	CASTAPGGRYEQYF
TRBJ1-5	.	TRBV2	.	CASSVARVGNQPQHF
TRBJ1-2	.	TRBV28	.	CASSFRGRYGYTF
TRBJ2-1	.	TRBV5-5	once	CASSLAGPGHLKGGEQFF
TRBJ2-5	.	TRBV6-5	.	CASSYSSGRETQYF
TRBJ1-2	.	TRBV6-1	.	CASSEAARTVNYGYTF
TRBJ1-1	TRBD1	TRBV28	.	CATYRQGRDVAFF
TRBJ2-6	.	TRBV11-3	few	CASSQQGAGANVLTF
TRBJ1-1	TRBD1	TRBV30	once	CAWRTGVEAFF
TRBJ1-1	TRBD1	TRBV4-2	.	CASSQSGQGSTEAFF
TRBJ1-2	.	TRBV5-1	.	CASSSVGLSQGGYTF
TRBJ1-3	TRBD1	TRBV5-1	.	CASGFDRASGNTIYF
TRBJ1-2	.	TRBV6-5	few	CASIPGQGNYGYTF
TRBJ2-1	TRBD1	TRBV5-4	.	CASTLGQGISNEQFF
TRBJ2-3	TRBD1	TRBV14	.	CASSYRTGSLFTDTQYF
TRBJ1-2	.	TRBV11-3	.	CASSPSWAETSYGYTF
TRBJ1-2	TRBD1	TRBV18	.	CASSPEWGQRNTF
TRBJ1-6	TRBD1	TRBV4-1	few	CASSPSPAGTGNSPLHF
TRBJ2-3	.	TRBV5-1	.	CASSLPTRTGTDTQYF
TRBJ2-5	.	TRBV14	.	CASSRRRRETQYF
TRBJ2-7	TRBD1	TRBV6-6	.	CASSGHRGDEQYF
TRBJ1-6	TRBD1	TRBV19	.	CASSPPGTGRSPLHF
TRBJ2-3	.	TRBV7-2	.	CASHKSPGTDTQYF
TRBJ1-6	.	TRBV6-5	.	CASSTTGLGSPLHF
TRBJ2-3	TRBD2	TRBV5-1	.	CASSLVSSGSGTDTQYF
TRBJ2-2	TRBD2	TRBV7-9	.	CASRPSGSSGELFF
TRBJ1-1	TRBD1	TRBV14	.	CASSQAPTGGAFF
TRBJ2-5	TRBD2	TRBV9	.	CASSPYSGTSGRGETQYF
TRBJ2-7	TRBD1	TRBV5-1	.	CASSLRGQPYEQYF
TRBJ2-7	.	TRBV2	.	CASSVGATYEQYF
TRBJ2-2	TRBD2	TRBV11-2	.	CASSPQIAGGQSGELFF
TRBJ1-5	TRBD1	TRBV6-6	.	CASSYSKQGGGQPQHF
TRBJ2-2	.	TRBV3-1/TRBV3-2	few	CASSQEAGATNTGELFF
TRBJ2-1	TRBD2	TRBV4-1	few	CASSQVLLAGSSYNEQFF
TRBJ2-1	TRBD2	TRBV29-1	.	CSSRRGDMDNEQFF
TRBJ1-2	.	TRBV29-1	.	CSVISGAGSGYTF
TRBJ1-3	.	TRBV5-1	.	CASSPSPGAGNTIYF
TRBJ2-3	TRBD2	TRBV2	once	CASRERESTDTQYF
TRBJ1-1	.	TRBV12-3/TRBV12-4	.	CASSIYRVGAFF